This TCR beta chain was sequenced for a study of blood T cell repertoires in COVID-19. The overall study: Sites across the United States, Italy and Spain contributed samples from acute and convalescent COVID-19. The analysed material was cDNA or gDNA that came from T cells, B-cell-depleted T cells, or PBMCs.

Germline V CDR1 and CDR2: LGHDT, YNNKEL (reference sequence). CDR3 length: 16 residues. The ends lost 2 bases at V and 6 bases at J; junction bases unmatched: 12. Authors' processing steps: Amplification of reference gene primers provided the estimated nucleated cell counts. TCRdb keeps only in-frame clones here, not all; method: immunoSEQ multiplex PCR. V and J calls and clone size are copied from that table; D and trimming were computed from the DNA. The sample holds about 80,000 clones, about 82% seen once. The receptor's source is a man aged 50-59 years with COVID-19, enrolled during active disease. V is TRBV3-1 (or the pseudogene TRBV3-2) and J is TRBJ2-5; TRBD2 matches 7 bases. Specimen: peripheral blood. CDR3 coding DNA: TGTGCCAGCAGCCAAATTGAGGGAGGGAAGGAGAAGACCCAGTACTTC. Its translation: CASSQIEGGKEKTQYF.